What follows is one T cell receptor (beta chain) and its context. This record belongs to a study of T-cell reconstitution after alpha-beta-depleted transplantation in children. Trimming cost V 4 bases and J 1 base, with 10 bases left between them. The CDR3 consists of 14 residues. The germline V gene has CDR1 LGHDT and CDR2 YNNKEL (reference sequence). Preparing the TCRbeta library involved the use of unique molecular identifiers. TCRdb reanalysed the PCR reads using MiXCR and keeps one entry per CDR3 protein. The profile covers around 530,000 distinct CDR3 sequences, with approximately 32% appearing a single time and 2% to 2.5% taken by the ten largest.

The sequence came from a human donor who donated a stem cell graft to a child with aplastic anemia. Sequencing used PBMCs from the stem cell graft donor, obtained from the stem cell graft. The rearrangement joins TRBV3-1 to TRBJ1-1; D may be TRBD1 (6 bases). The CDR3 here is CASSLGHKNTEAFF. The CDR3 bases are TGTGCCAGCAGCCTGGGACACAAGAACACTGAAGCTTTCTTT. Variable domain in full (rest from reference TRBV3-1 and TRBJ1-1): DTAVSQTPKYLVTQMGNDKSIKCEQNLGHDTMYWYKQDSKKFLKIMFSYNNKELIINETVPNRFSPKSPDKAHLNLHINSLELGDSAVYFCASSLGHKNTEAFFGQGTRLTVV.